Below are 21 T cell receptor beta chains sequenced from a single sample in a study of T cell repertoires in cytomegalovirus infection. TCRdb itself ran the reads through MiXCR, one entry per CDR3 protein. The sample records about 490,000 distinct CDR3 sequences, around 11% being singletons. Sequenced: PBMCs. The receptors come from a human donor in good health (CMV status not recorded). Some clones in this sample may be carry-over from other donors' samples.

In this sample, this clonotype turned up a few times. The V call is TRBV28, the J call TRBJ1-6; TRBD1 aligns across 8 bases. V shed 7 bases and J 1 base; nucleotides not matched to a gene: 6. The germline gives CDR1 MDHEN, CDR2 SYDVKM. The CDR3 is 16 residues long. In DNA form, the CDR3 reads TGTGCCAGCATCGGACAGGGCGGATCCTATAATTCACCCCTCCACTTT. This gives the protein CASIGQGGSYNSPLHF.

As to this clonotype: No conserved phenylalanine or tryptophan is present at the end of the CDR3, so a read error is the likely explanation. The chain combines TRBV25-1 with TRBJ2-2; a possible D gene is TRBD1 (6 bases). This CDR3 spans 16 amino acids. Trimming left V 7 bases short and J 5 bases short, with 20 bases between. Germline V gene data show CDR1 as MGHDK and CDR2 as SYGVNS. CDR3 in amino acids: CASTSGPRQATGELFL. In nucleotides, the CDR3 is TGTGCCAGCACCTCAGGGCCGAGACAGGCGACCGGGGAGCTGTTTCTT.

The chain links TRBV27 to TRBJ2-2, with D perhaps matching TRBD1 or TRBD2 (5 bases each). The CDR3 has 18 residues. Trimming cost V 2 bases and J 4 bases, with 20 bases left between them. The germline V gene has CDR1 MNHEY and CDR2 SMNVEV (reference sequence). CDR3: CASSLTQVRDHITGELFF. In DNA, the CDR3 is TGTGCCAGCAGTTTAACGCAGGTCCGGGACCACATCACCGGGGAGCTGTTTTTT.

This clonotype was seen ten or more times. This rearrangement joins TRBV9 to TRBJ2-5; maybe TRBD1 (5 bases). Per germline, CDR1 SGDLS and CDR2 YYNGEE. The CDR3 extends over 14 amino acids. The V and J ends lost 8 bases and 5 bases respectively, with 19 bases between them. The CDR3 region has the DNA TGTGCCAGTGGATTAGGGGCCGAAGATGAGACCCAGTACTTC. It is translated as CASGLGAEDETQYF. The complete variable domain, with remaining parts taken from reference TRBV9 and TRBJ2-5, reads DSGVTQTPKHLITATGQRVTLRCSPRSGDLSVYWYQQSLDQGLQFLIQYYNGEERAKGNILERFSAQQFPDLHSELNLSSLELGDSALYFCASGLGAEDETQYFGPGTRLLVL.

In its sample, this clonotype was seen many times. The rearrangement links TRBV10-3 to TRBJ2-2; 8 nucleotides agree with TRBD2. Per the germline V gene, CDR1 is ENHRY and CDR2 is SYGVKD. The CDR3 totals 16 residues. After removal of 4 bases from V and 5 bases from J, the junction contained 9 bases not matched to a gene. In DNA form, the CDR3 reads TGTGCCATCAGTGCGGGTGCGGGAGGTGAAACCGGGGAGCTGTTTTTT. It specifies CAISAGAGGETGELFF.

This clonotype was picked up many times. The genes are TRBV7-2 and TRBJ1-6; D might be TRBD1 (5 bases). Trimming took off 6 bases at V and 5 bases at J, with 14 bases between the two ends. This CDR3 contains 15 residues. CDR1 is SGHTA, CDR2 FQGNSA, per germline. The CDR3: CASSSQAGNNSPLHF. The CDR3 coding sequence is TGTGCCAGCAGTTCCCAGGCAGGGAATAATTCACCCCTCCACTTT.

At least ten counts were recorded for this clonotype. The chain couples TRBV19 to TRBJ2-7; the match to TRBD2 covers 10 bases. The CDR3 spans 16 residues. The germline gives CDR1 LNHDA, CDR2 SQIVND (reference sequence). The V segment lost 5 bases and the J segment 2 bases; nucleotides outside the gene matches: 9. Written as DNA, the CDR3 is TGTGCCAGTAGTCCAGTACTAGCGGGACCCACCTACGAGCAGTACTTC. This encodes CASSPVLAGPTYEQYF.

This chain joins TRBV10-3 and TRBJ1-2, with 7 bases lining up with TRBD1. Germline trimming cut 1 base from V and 7 bases from J; bases unmatched to any gene: 6. The length of the CDR3 is 14 residues. CDR1 and CDR2 (germline): ENHRY, SYGVKD. The CDR3 DNA is TGTGCCATCAGTGAGTTCGAGGGGGCTGGTGGCTACACCTTC. Protein sequence: CAISEFEGAGGYTF.

This clonotype was recorded many times. The chain carries TRBV2 and TRBJ2-1; TRBD2 matches 10 bases. In germline, CDR1 is SNHLY, CDR2 FYNNEI. CDR3 length: 15 amino acids. V lost 5 bases and J lost 5; bases outside the gene matches: 6. CDR3 loop: CASSLLAGANNEQFF. In nucleotides, the CDR3 is TGTGCCAGCAGTCTTCTAGCGGGGGCCAACAATGAGCAGTTCTTC.

This clonotype came up a few times. V is TRBV6-5 and J is TRBJ2-7; a possible D gene is TRBD1 (7 bases). The CDR3 loop spans 13 amino acids. Germline CDR1 reads MNHEY; CDR2 reads SVGAGI. V was cut by 6 bases and J by 1 base, with 10 bases left in between. CDR3 sequence reads: CASSAGQSYEQYF. CDR3 nucleotides: TGTGCCAGCAGCGCGGGACAGTCCTACGAGCAGTACTTC.

This clonotype came up many times. The V call is TRBV19, the J call TRBJ1-1, with unresolved D. CDR3 length: 12 residues. Germline V gene sequence: CDR1 LNHDA, CDR2 SQIVND (reference sequence). Trimming took 3 bases from V and 8 from J, leaving 10 bases between them. The DNA for the CDR3 is TGTGCCAGTAGTATGATGGAGACCGAAGCTTTCTTT. Residues: CASSMMETEAFF.

This sequence joins TRBV29-1 and TRBJ2-3; D is unclear. This CDR3 has 15 amino acids. Per the germline V gene, CDR1 is SQVTM and CDR2 is ANQGSEA. The V and J ends lost 4 bases and 3 bases respectively, with 17 bases between them. The CDR3, as DNA: TGCAGCGTTGTGAACAGCTACTTGGAGACAGATACGCAGTATTTT. This codes for CSVVNSYLETDTQYF.

The genes are TRBV20-1 and TRBJ2-6; D unresolved. The CDR3 consists of 12 residues. Trimming left V 3 bases short and J 0 bases short, with 0 bases between. Germline assignment: CDR1 DFQATT and CDR2 SNEGSKA (reference sequence). The CDR3 region is CSASSGANVLTF. CDR3 DNA: TGCAGTGCTAGCTCTGGGGCCAACGTCCTGACTTTC.

The genes are TRBV11-2 and TRBJ1-5, with 11 bases identical to TRBD1. The germline gives CDR1 SGHAT, CDR2 FQNNGV. Trimming removed 5 bases from V and 7 bases from J; junction bases left unmatched: 10. The CDR3 loop spans 16 amino acids. The CDR3 DNA follows: TGTGCCAGCAGCCCCGGGACAGGGGGAATGCGGCAGCCCCAGCATTTT. Residues: CASSPGTGGMRQPQHF.

This clonotype was seen ten or more times. The chain combines TRBV6-2 or TRBV6-3 with TRBJ2-5; TRBD2 might be the D (6 bases). Germline lookup yields CDR1 MNHEY and CDR2 SVGEGT. V lost 1 base and J 2 bases, leaving 14 bases between the germline ends. The CDR3 has 16 residues. The CDR3 loop is CASSYWLAYLQETQYF. CDR3 in DNA: TGTGCCAGCAGTTACTGGCTAGCGTATTTACAAGAGACCCAGTACTTC.

At least ten counts were recorded for this clonotype. The genes are TRBV20-1 and TRBJ2-2; possibly TRBD2 for D (5 bases). Germline V gives CDR1 DFQATT, CDR2 SNEGSKA (reference sequence). The CDR3 covers 15 residues. V was shortened by 5 bases and J by 0 bases, with 13 bases between the two germline ends. This CDR3 is CSAPAVRANTGELFF. In nucleotides, the CDR3 is TGCAGTGCTCCAGCGGTACGTGCGAACACCGGGGAGCTGTTTTTT.

This clonotype turned up a few times. The chain couples TRBV12-3 or TRBV12-4 to TRBJ2-7, with 11 bases identical to TRBD1. The CDR3 is 14 amino acids. With V trimmed by 6 bases and J by 3 bases, 4 bases remained unmatched. The CDR3 bases are TGTGCCAGCAGGGGAGGGACAGGGGGCTACGAGCAGTACTTC. This encodes CASRGGTGGYEQYF.

This clonotype occurred many times. The rearrangement links TRBV7-9 to TRBJ2-7; D tentatively reads TRBD1 or TRBD2 (5 bases each). Trimming took off 6 bases at V and 2 bases at J, with 14 bases between the two ends. Germline-derived CDR1 and CDR2 are SEHNR and FQNEAQ (reference sequence). CDR3 size: 14 residues. CDR3 amino acids: CASRPGTGTYEQYF. The CDR3 DNA reads as TGTGCCAGCAGACCCGGGACGGGAACCTACGAGCAGTACTTC.

This clonotype was detected ten times or more. The chain links TRBV28 to TRBJ2-1, with 9 bases matching TRBD2. This CDR3 spans 15 amino acids. From germline, CDR1 is MDHEN and CDR2 SYDVKM. V was pared by 6 bases and J by 7 bases, with 10 bases of the junction left unmatched. The CDR3 here is CASSNSGGRANEQFF. The CDR3 DNA reads TGTGCCAGCAGCAACTCCGGCGGGAGGGCTAATGAGCAGTTCTTC.

The chain is built from TRBV7-9 and TRBJ2-1, with 8 nucleotides matching TRBD2. The ends lost 1 base at V and 5 bases at J; junction bases unmatched: 16. This CDR3 is 19 amino acids long. Germline CDR1 SEHNR, CDR2 FQNEAQ (reference sequence). The CDR3 nucleotides are TGTGCCAGCAGCTTAGGGTTCCTCCTACTAGCGGAGGAGAACAATGAGCAGTTCTTC. This translates into CASSLGFLLLAEENNEQFF. The full variable domain, its missing parts supplied by reference TRBV7-9 and TRBJ2-1, is DTGVSQNPRHKITKRGQNVTFRCDPISEHNRLYWYRQTLGQGPEFLTYFQNEAQLEKSRLLSDRFSAERPKGSFSTLEIQRTEQGDSAMYLCASSLGFLLLAEENNEQFFGPGTRLTVL.

The rearrangement joins TRBV10-3 to TRBJ2-1; 9 bases are a match to TRBD2. The germline V gene has CDR1 ENHRY and CDR2 SYGVKD. This CDR3 is built from 18 residues. V gave up 7 bases and J gave up 5 bases; unmatched junction bases: 18. CDR3 region: CAITPRGGAQMTDNEQFF. The CDR3 nucleotides read TGTGCCATCACACCGCGCGGGGGGGCGCAAATGACGGACAATGAGCAGTTCTTC.